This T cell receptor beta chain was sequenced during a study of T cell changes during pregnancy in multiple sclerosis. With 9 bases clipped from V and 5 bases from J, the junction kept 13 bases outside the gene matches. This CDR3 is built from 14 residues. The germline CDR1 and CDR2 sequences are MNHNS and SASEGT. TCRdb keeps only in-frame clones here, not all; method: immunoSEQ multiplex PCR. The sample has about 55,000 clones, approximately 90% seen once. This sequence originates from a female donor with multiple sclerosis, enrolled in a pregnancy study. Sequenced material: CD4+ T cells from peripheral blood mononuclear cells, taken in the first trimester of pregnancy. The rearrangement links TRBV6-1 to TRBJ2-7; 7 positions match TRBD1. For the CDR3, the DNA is TGTGCCAGTCAGACCGGGACAGTGAGGGACGAGCAGTACTTC. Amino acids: CASQTGTVRDEQYF.